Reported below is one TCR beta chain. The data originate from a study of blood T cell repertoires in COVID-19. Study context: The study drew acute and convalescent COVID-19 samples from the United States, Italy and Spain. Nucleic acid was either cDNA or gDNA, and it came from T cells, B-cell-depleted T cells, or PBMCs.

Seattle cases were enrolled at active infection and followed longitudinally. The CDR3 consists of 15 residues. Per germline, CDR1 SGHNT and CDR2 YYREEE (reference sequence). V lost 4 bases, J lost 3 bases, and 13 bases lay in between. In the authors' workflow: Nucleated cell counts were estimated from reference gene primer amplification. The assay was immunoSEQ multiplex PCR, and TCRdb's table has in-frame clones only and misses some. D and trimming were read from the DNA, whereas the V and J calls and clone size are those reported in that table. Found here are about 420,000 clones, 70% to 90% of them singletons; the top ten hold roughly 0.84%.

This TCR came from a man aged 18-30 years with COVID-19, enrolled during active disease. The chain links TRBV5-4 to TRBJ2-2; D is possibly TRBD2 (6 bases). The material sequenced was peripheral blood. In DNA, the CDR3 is TGTGCCAGCAGCCAGATAGCGGACTACACCGGGGAGCTGTTTTTT. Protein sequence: CASSQIADYTGELFF.